This T cell receptor beta chain was sequenced for a study of cytomegalovirus exposure and HLA in healthy donors. Overall study: HLA-typed donors were the source of about 85 million unique TCRs, which an early data release held. Study observations and caveats: For most subjects, TCR beta sequences were reported to predict HLA-A and HLA-B alleles with accuracy. Other equally common chains were less clonally expanded than HLA-associated TCR beta chains, a later analysis showed.

Amplification used 60 Vbeta primers and 13 Jbeta primers. Clones were sequenced by immunoSEQ multiplex PCR, and TCRdb holds only the in-frame ones, with some missing. The table for this sample gives over 45,000 clones. Turning to this clone: As yet, its antigen is unknown.

This sequence originates from a woman aged 35 to 49 in good health and CMV-seronegative. The sequenced sample consisted of PBMCs.

CDR3 DNA: TGCGCCAGCAGCTTGGTAGCGGGACAGGGCTATGGCTACACCTTC. This codes for CASSLVAGQGYGYTF. V is TRBV5-1 and J is TRBJ1-2; 9 bases fit TRBD1. The CDR3 length is 15 residues. Looked up from germline, CDR1 is SGHRS and CDR2 is YFSETQ. The V and J ends lost 0 bases and 4 bases, in that order; junction bases with no gene match: 4.